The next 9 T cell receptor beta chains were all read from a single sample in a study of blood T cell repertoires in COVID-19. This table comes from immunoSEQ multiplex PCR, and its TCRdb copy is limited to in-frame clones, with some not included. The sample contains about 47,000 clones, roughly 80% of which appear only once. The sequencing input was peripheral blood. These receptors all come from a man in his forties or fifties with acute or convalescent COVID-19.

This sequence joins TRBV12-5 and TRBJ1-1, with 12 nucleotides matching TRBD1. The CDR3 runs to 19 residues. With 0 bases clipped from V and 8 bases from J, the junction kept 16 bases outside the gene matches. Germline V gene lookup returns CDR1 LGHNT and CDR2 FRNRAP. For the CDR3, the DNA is TGTGCTAGTGGTTTGGTACTGAGGCCCCCGGGACAGGGGGCGAGGGAAGCTTTCTTT. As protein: CASGLVLRPPGQGAREAFF.

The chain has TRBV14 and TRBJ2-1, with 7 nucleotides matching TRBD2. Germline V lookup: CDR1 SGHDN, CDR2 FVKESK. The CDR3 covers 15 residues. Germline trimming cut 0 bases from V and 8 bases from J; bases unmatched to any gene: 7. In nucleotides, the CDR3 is TGTGCCAGCAGCCAAGACCCTAGCGGAAGATATGAGCAGTTCTTC. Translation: CASSQDPSGRYEQFF.

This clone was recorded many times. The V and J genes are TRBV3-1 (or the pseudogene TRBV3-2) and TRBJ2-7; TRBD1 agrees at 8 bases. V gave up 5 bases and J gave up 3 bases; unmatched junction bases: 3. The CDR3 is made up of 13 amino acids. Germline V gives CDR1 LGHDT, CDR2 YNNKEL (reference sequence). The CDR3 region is CASSTTGGYEQYF. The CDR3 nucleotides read TGTGCCAGCAGCACTACAGGGGGCTACGAGCAGTACTTC.

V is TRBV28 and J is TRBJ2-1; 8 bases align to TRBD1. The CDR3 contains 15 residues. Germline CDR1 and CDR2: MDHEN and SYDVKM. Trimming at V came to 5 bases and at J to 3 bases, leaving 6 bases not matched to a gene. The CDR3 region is CASSRMDRDYNEQFF. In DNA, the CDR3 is TGTGCCAGCAGTCGAATGGACAGGGACTACAATGAGCAGTTCTTC.

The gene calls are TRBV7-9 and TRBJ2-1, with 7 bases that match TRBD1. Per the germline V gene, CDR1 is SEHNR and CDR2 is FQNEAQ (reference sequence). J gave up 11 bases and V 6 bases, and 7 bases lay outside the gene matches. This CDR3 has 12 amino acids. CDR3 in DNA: TGTGCCAGCAGTCGTGACAGGGACCAGCAGTTCTTC. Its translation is CASSRDRDQQFF.

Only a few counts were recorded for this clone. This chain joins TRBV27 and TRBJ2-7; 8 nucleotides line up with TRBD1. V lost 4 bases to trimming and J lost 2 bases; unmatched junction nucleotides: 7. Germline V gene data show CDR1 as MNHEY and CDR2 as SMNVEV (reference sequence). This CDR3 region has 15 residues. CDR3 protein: CASSSLGQGAYEQYF. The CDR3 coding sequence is TGTGCCAGCAGTTCCCTTGGACAGGGTGCCTACGAGCAGTACTTC.

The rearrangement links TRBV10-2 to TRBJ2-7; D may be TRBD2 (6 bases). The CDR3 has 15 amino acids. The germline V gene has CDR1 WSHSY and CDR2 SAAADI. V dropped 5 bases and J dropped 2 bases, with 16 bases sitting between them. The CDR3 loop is CASSPLGGGTYEQYF. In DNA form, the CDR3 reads TGCGCCAGCAGTCCGCTGGGGGGTGGGACCTACGAGCAGTACTTC.

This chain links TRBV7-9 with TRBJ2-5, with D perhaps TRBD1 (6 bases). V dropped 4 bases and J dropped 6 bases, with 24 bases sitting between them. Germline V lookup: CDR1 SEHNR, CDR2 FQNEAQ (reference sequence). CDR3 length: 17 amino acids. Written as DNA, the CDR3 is TGTGCCAGCAGCTCCAAGATGGACAGCGATCCCCCCAAGACCCAGTACTTC. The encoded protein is CASSSKMDSDPPKTQYF.

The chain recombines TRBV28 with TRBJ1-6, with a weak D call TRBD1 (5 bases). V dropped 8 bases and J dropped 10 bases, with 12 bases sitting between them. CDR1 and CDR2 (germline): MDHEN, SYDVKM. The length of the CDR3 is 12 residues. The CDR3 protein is CASGRQRSPLHF. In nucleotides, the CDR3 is TGTGCCAGCGGAAGACAGAGGTCACCCCTCCACTTT.